This TCR beta chain was sequenced during a study of T cells in Graves' hyperthyroidism and ophthalmopathy. Points from the study as a whole: Through a model of 13 V-J features, ophthalmopathy was separated from stable hyperthyroidism. Ophthalmopathy, as predicted by the model, came a median approximately 5.9 months after the prediction.

The CDR3 loop spans 16 amino acids. Germline lookup yields CDR1 SGHVS and CDR2 FNYEAQ. V lost 3 bases to trimming and J lost 4 bases; unmatched junction nucleotides: 9. Amplification of TCR beta CDR3 regions was performed using RNA transcripts as template. The HTBI set primed first-round TCR CDR3 RT-PCR. TCRdb used MiXCR to reprocess the multiplex PCR reads, holding one entry per CDR3 protein. In the table there are more than 40,000 distinct CDR3 sequences, 49% of which are singletons. Points on this clonotype: The target antigen is unknown.

Those patients with uncontrolled infection, other autoimmune disease, pregnancy or lactation were excluded. The chain combines TRBV7-6 with TRBJ1-2, with 9 bases matching TRBD1. The clonotype originates from a woman between 50 and 59 years old with Graves' hyperthyroidism. Sequencing was carried out using peripheral blood or thyroid tissue (not recorded which). The chain's CDR3 is CASSFPPGQGAYGYTF. In nucleotides, the CDR3 is TGTGCCAGCAGCTTTCCCCCGGGACAGGGCGCCTATGGCTACACCTTC.